This T cell receptor (beta chain) was observed in a study of blood T cell repertoires in COVID-19. Germline CDR1 reads MGHDK; CDR2 reads SYGVNS. V was cut by 6 bases and J by 7 bases, with 22 bases left in between. The CDR3 covers 15 residues. TCRdb's table, derived via immunoSEQ multiplex PCR, lists solely in-frame clones and lacks some. Of around 100,000 clones listed, roughly 90% were seen once; the top ten hold 6%. This chain connects TRBV25-1 to TRBJ2-7; maybe TRBD2 (5 bases). Sequencing was done on a sample of peripheral blood. This clonotype originated in a human donor in a cohort sampled during active COVID-19. In nucleotides, the CDR3 is TGTGCCAGCAGGGAAGACTACAGCCAGGTAGGGGAGCAGTACTTC. This gives the protein CASREDYSQVGEQYF.